This TCR beta chain was captured by sequencing in a study of monozygotic twins with inflammatory bowel disease. 3,000 to 4,500 ng of total RNA went into each TCR library. TCRdb re-called the 5' RACE reads and gives one entry per CDR3 protein, without DNA. This sample lists roughly 320,000 distinct CDR3 sequences; its ten largest clones have 5.6%. Germline V gene sequence: CDR1 KGHSH, CDR2 LQKENI. This CDR3 is 18 amino acids long. Study results and caveats: IBD patients shared fewer clonotypes with other individuals than healthy twins, especially patients with disease activity signs. Immunosuppressive treatments differing between patients may have added repertoire variability.

With respect to this clonotype: Its antigen is currently unknown.

The chain combines TRBV18 with TRBJ2-2; TCRdb returns TRBD2, unconfirmable since there is no DNA. The material sequenced was blood. This TCR derives from a human donor with ulcerative colitis or Crohn's disease, or a healthy co-twin of an affected twin (not recorded which). Here the CDR3 reads CASSSRHSAGAYTGELFF.